This TCR beta chain was captured by sequencing in a study of radiation and T cells in renal cell carcinoma. Clones were read by immunoSEQ multiplex PCR, and TCRdb kept only the in-frame ones, dropping some. The table has about 170,000 clones, 88% seen once. Time point: blood 4 weeks post-SBRT, at nephrectomy. Documented treatment: 15 Gy SBRT to primary tumor, nephrectomy 4 weeks later. Nephrectomy followed 15 Gy stereotactic body radiation by 4 weeks. After SBRT, blood was collected at 2 and 4 weeks, plus baseline. In regard to this clone: Its antigen is currently unknown.

The CDR3 consists of 17 residues. Trimming stripped 4 bases from V and 4 bases from J, with 19 bases between. Per the germline V gene, CDR1 is MGHDK and CDR2 is SYGVNS. Study-level findings and limits: In blood, top tumor clones expanded by 2 weeks, shrinking by 4.

The sequencing used blood, collected from a patient whose treatment included radiotherapy and nephrectomy. The origin of this receptor is a woman between 45 and 60 years old with renal cell carcinoma. This chain joins TRBV25-1 and TRBJ2-2, with D perhaps TRBD2 (6 bases). Here the CDR3 DNA reads TGTGCCAGCAGTGGACGGGGGTTTTATTCTTCCACCGGGGAGCTGTTTTTT. Its translation: CASSGRGFYSSTGELFF.